Listed here are 15 T cell receptor beta chains from one sample, sequenced in a study of CD8 T cells in ankylosing spondylitis. TCRdb used MiXCR to reprocess the 5' RACE reads, holding one entry per CDR3 protein. Counted here are 250,000 to 300,000 distinct CDR3 sequences, roughly 20% occurring once; the ten biggest clones make up roughly 8.3%. The sequenced sample was blood, either unsorted or a sorted T cell fraction (not recorded which). The receptors derive from a male donor with ankylosing spondylitis or in good health (not recorded which).

V usage is TRBV5-1 and J usage is TRBJ2-3, with TRBD2 matching 14 bases. The CDR3 spans 18 residues. Germline V gene data show CDR1 as SGHRS and CDR2 as YFSETQ. After removal of 4 bases from V and 0 bases from J, the junction contained 7 bases not matched to a gene. The DNA of the CDR3 is TGCGCCAGCAGCCCCGGACTAGCGGGGGGCACCAGCACAGATACGCAGTATTTT. Its translation: CASSPGLAGGTSTDTQYF.

This clonotype has more than one count but fewer than ten. This chain links TRBV20-1 with TRBJ2-5; 9 bases line up with TRBD2. The trim removed 2 bases at V and 4 bases at J, leaving 8 bases unmatched. This CDR3 contains 15 residues. Germline lookup yields CDR1 DFQATT and CDR2 SNEGSKA (reference sequence). The CDR3 reads CSARSPSGVGETQYF. The CDR3 DNA reads as TGCAGTGCTAGATCTCCTAGCGGGGTAGGAGAGACCCAGTACTTC.

This clonotype was counted at least ten times. The chain has TRBV11-3 and TRBJ2-3; 8 bases are a match to TRBD2. The trim removed 3 bases at V and 1 base at J, leaving 0 bases unmatched. Germline CDR1 reads SGHNT; CDR2 reads YENEEA. This CDR3 comprises 14 residues. The DNA of the CDR3 is TGTGCCAGCAGCTTGACTAGCGGCACAGATACGCAGTATTTT. As protein: CASSLTSGTDTQYF.

In this sample, this clonotype turned up a few times. Germline and junction disagree at one end, which may indicate a read error. J is TRBJ2-3 and V is TRBV2; 7 bases match TRBD1. Germline V CDR1 and CDR2: SNHLY, FYNNEI. This CDR3 has 11 residues. For the CDR3, the DNA is TGTGCCAGCAGTCAGAAGTCGACAGGGAGCTTT. It is translated as CASSQKSTGSF.

The J gene is TRBJ2-1, the V gene TRBV7-6, with 7 bases that match TRBD2. The ends lost 1 base at V and 2 bases at J; junction bases unmatched: 8. CDR1 is SGHVS, CDR2 FNYEAQ, per germline. The CDR3 length is 17 residues. In nucleotides, the CDR3 is TGTGCCAGCAGCTTAGTGCGGCTAGCGGCAACCTACAATGAGCAGTTCTTC. Protein product: CASSLVRLAATYNEQFF.

The rearrangement joins TRBV18 to TRBJ2-1; TRBD2 might be the D (6 bases). The CDR3 sequence is 17 residues long. Trimming left V 3 bases short and J 0 bases short, with 15 bases between. Germline V gives CDR1 KGHSH, CDR2 LQKENI. DNA of the CDR3: TGTGCCAGCTCACCTTTACCGGACGGGAGCTCCTACAATGAGCAGTTCTTC. Amino acids: CASSPLPDGSSYNEQFF.

The V and J genes are TRBV5-1 and TRBJ1-1; D is perhaps TRBD1 (5 bases). The CDR3 is made up of 14 amino acids. V gave up 0 bases and J gave up 6 bases, with 12 bases separating them. Germline lookup yields CDR1 SGHRS and CDR2 YFSETQ. CDR3 region: CASSLGGAGPEAFF. The CDR3 DNA is TGCGCCAGCAGCTTGGGGGGCGCAGGACCTGAAGCTTTCTTT.

This clonotype was counted ten times or more. This chain connects TRBV10-3 to TRBJ2-5, with 8 bases matching TRBD1. The CDR3 loop spans 17 amino acids. V dropped 0 bases and J dropped 5; count of bases not matched to a gene: 11. Germline-derived CDR1 and CDR2 are ENHRY and SYGVKD. The CDR3: CAISESAATGVMETQYF. The CDR3 region has the DNA TGTGCCATCAGTGAGTCCGCGGCGACAGGGGTAATGGAGACCCAGTACTTC.

The sample holds a few counts of this clonotype. The CDR3 is CAWSVDRVNSPLHF. CDR3 DNA sequence: TGTGCCTGGAGTGTGGACAGGGTAAATTCACCCCTCCACTTT. The chain combines TRBV30 with TRBJ1-6; the match to TRBD1 covers 8 bases. The CDR3 totals 14 residues. Germline lookup yields CDR1 GTSNPN and CDR2 SVGIG (reference sequence). The ends lost 0 bases at V and 7 bases at J; junction bases unmatched: 2.

V usage is TRBV7-3 and J usage is TRBJ1-1; possible D gene TRBD1, 6 bases. V lost 2 bases and J lost 0, with 10 bases in between. The CDR3 has 15 residues. Germline loops: CDR1 SGHTA, CDR2 FQGTGA. CDR3 sequence: CASSLHGDMNTEAFF. CDR3 nucleotides: TGTGCCAGCAGCTTACATGGGGACATGAACACTGAAGCTTTCTTT.

The V and J genes are TRBV20-1 and TRBJ2-5; 7 nucleotides align to TRBD1. Germline assignment: CDR1 DFQATT and CDR2 SNEGSKA (reference sequence). The ends lost 6 bases at V and 6 bases at J; junction bases unmatched: 7. The CDR3 totals 12 residues. CDR3 amino acids: CSAPDRAQTQYF. The CDR3 DNA follows: TGCAGTGCCCCAGACAGGGCCCAGACCCAGTACTTC.

The chain links TRBV19 to TRBJ2-6; D remains ambiguous. The ends were cut back, 0 bases at V and 4 bases at J, with 7 bases in the middle. Germline V gene lookup returns CDR1 LNHDA and CDR2 SQIVND (reference sequence). This CDR3 contains 15 residues. In DNA form, the CDR3 reads TGTGCCAGTAGTATAGATCAGTTCGGGGCCAACGTCCTGACTTTC. Its translation is CASSIDQFGANVLTF.

The chain joins TRBV7-8 to TRBJ2-1; 10 bases are shared with TRBD2. The CDR3 runs 13 residues. V lost 10 bases to trimming and J lost 4 bases; unmatched junction nucleotides: 4. Germline values: CDR1 SGHVS, CDR2 FQNEAQ. CDR3 coding DNA: TGTGCCATCGGGACTAGCGATTACAATGAGCAGTTCTTC. This codes for CAIGTSDYNEQFF.

This clonotype was seen at least ten times. This chain uses TRBV6-5 with TRBJ2-2; D remains unclear. CDR3 length: 11 amino acids. V shed 3 bases and J shed 8 bases, with 4 bases lying between them. Per the germline V gene, CDR1 is MNHEY and CDR2 is SVGAGI. CDR3 amino acids: CASSYGGELFF. The CDR3 bases are TGTGCCAGCAGTTATGGAGGGGAGCTGTTTTTT.

This clonotype showed up just a few times. The chain links TRBV3-1 to TRBJ1-5; 9 bases map to TRBD1. From germline, CDR1 is LGHDT and CDR2 YNNKEL (reference sequence). V was pared by 1 base and J by 6 bases, with 1 base of the junction left unmatched. The CDR3 spans 14 residues. The CDR3, as DNA: TGTGCCAGCAGCCAAGGACAGGGGGGTCAGCCCCAGCATTTT. This sequence encodes CASSQGQGGQPQHF.